Following are 17 T cell receptor beta chains from one sample sequenced in a study of cytomegalovirus exposure and HLA in healthy donors. The PCR ran on 60 Vbeta and 13 Jbeta primers. Profiling relied on immunoSEQ multiplex PCR, and the TCRdb table lists in-frame clones only, not all of them. The sample lists 80,000 to 95,000 clones; nearly 80% were seen once. The sequencing sample was made of PBMCs. These receptors all come from a female donor in good health and CMV-seronegative.

This chain links TRBV28 with TRBJ1-1, with D unresolved. The CDR3 sequence is 12 residues long. Germline CDR1 reads MDHEN; CDR2 reads SYDVKM. V lost 5 bases and J 7 bases, leaving 11 bases between the germline ends. Written as DNA, the CDR3 is TGTGCCAGCAGTATTCCGCGGAGTGAAGCTTTCTTT. This encodes CASSIPRSEAFF.

The DNA of the CDR3 is TGCGCCAGCAGCCAAGATCTTTCCCAGGGGATAAACTACGAGCAGTACTTC. The encoded protein is CASSQDLSQGINYEQYF. This chain links TRBV4-1 with TRBJ2-7, with D possibly matching TRBD1 (6 bases). The CDR3 sequence is 17 residues long. Looked up from germline, CDR1 is MGHRA and CDR2 is YSYEKL. V lost 0 bases, J lost 3 bases, and 18 bases lay in between.

The chain uses TRBV21-1 and TRBJ2-5; the listed D gene, TRBD1, was not tested against the DNA. TRBV21-1 is a pseudogene locus. This CDR3 has 19 residues. The CDR3 nucleotides are TGTGCCAGCAGCAAAGCCGGGTGGCAGGGGGCAAGAATACAAGAGACCCAGTACTTC. It yields the protein CASSKAGWQGARIQETQYF.

As concerns this clone: The sample has other DNA sequences that encode this CDR3 too. J is TRBJ1-5 and V is TRBV19, with 7 bases lining up with TRBD1. The CDR3 has 13 residues. J lost 4 bases, V lost 5 bases, and 2 bases had no gene match. Germline CDR1 and CDR2: LNHDA and SQIVND (reference sequence). The CDR3 DNA sequence: TGTGCCAGTAGTGTACAGGGGAATCAGCCCCAGCATTTT. Its protein is CASSVQGNQPQHF.

This clone was seen many times. The chain joins TRBV19 to TRBJ2-1; 10 positions agree with TRBD2. In germline, CDR1 is LNHDA, CDR2 SQIVND (reference sequence). The CDR3 has 15 residues. Germline trimming cut 5 bases from V and 7 bases from J; bases unmatched to any gene: 8. CDR3 nucleotides: TGTGCCAGTAGTCCGGCTAGCGGGGGCCGAAATGAGCAGTTCTTC. It encodes CASSPASGGRNEQFF. Full variable domain (rest looked up from reference TRBV19 and TRBJ2-1): DGGITQSPKYLFRKEGQNVTLSCEQNLNHDAMYWYRQDPGQGLRLIYYSQIVNDFQKGDIAEGYSVSREKKESFPLTVTSAQKNPTAFYLCASSPASGGRNEQFFGPGTRLTVL.

This rearrangement joins TRBV2 to TRBJ1-6; 8 positions agree with TRBD1. Germline lookup yields CDR1 SNHLY and CDR2 FYNNEI. J gave up 9 bases and V 4 bases, and 2 bases lay outside the gene matches. The CDR3 totals 13 residues. The CDR3 DNA reads as TGTGCCAGCAGTGTTGGGACAGGTTCACCCCTCCACTTT. This codes for CASSVGTGSPLHF.

This sequence joins TRBV2 and TRBJ1-1, with TRBD1 matching over 7 bases. Germline V gene sequence: CDR1 SNHLY, CDR2 FYNNEI. The CDR3 extends over 15 amino acids. V was pared by 8 bases and J by 1 base, with 10 bases of the junction left unmatched. CDR3 nucleotides: TGTGCCAGCTCGCGGGACAGATTATCGAACACTGAAGCTTTCTTT. It specifies CASSRDRLSNTEAFF.

This clone occurred once. The chain links TRBV15 to TRBJ1-2, with 7 bases lining up with TRBD1. V shed 1 base and J 4 bases; nucleotides not matched to a gene: 3. The CDR3 is 14 amino acids. CDR1 is LNHNV and CDR2 is YYDKDF in the germline V gene (reference sequence). The CDR3 here is CATSRGGGVYGYTF. The CDR3 bases are TGTGCCACCAGCAGAGGAGGGGGCGTCTATGGCTACACCTTC.

Only a few counts were recorded for this clone. V is TRBV28 and J is TRBJ1-4; D may be TRBD1 (6 bases). CDR3 length: 16 residues. CDR1 and CDR2 (germline): MDHEN, SYDVKM. Trimming pared 5 bases from V and 6 bases from J, leaving 19 bases between. CDR3 sequence: CASSPNRAKADEKLFF. In DNA form, the CDR3 reads TGTGCCAGCAGTCCAAACAGGGCCAAAGCGGATGAAAAACTGTTTTTT. The full variable domain, with the rest looked up from reference TRBV28 and TRBJ1-4, is DVKVTQSSRYLVKRTGEKVFLECVQDMDHENMFWYRQDPGLGLRLIYFSYDVKMKEKGDIPEGYSVSREKKERFSLILESASTNQTSMYLCASSPNRAKADEKLFFGSGTQLSVL.

The table lists this clone with a few counts. The chain links TRBV19 to TRBJ1-5; D is perhaps TRBD1 (6 bases). Germline CDR1 and CDR2: LNHDA and SQIVND (reference sequence). Between the trimmed V and J ends, which lost 6 bases and 5 bases, there was a span of 11 bases. CDR3 size: 13 residues. In nucleotides, the CDR3 is TGTGCCAGTAGCCTCTCAGGGGATCAGCCCCAGCATTTT. Translating it yields CASSLSGDQPQHF.

The rearrangement uses TRBV30 and TRBJ1-3; 7 bases are a match to TRBD1. This CDR3 spans 17 amino acids. Losses at the gene ends were 3 bases for V and 0 bases for J; bases not matched to a gene: 11. Germline assignment: CDR1 GTSNPN and CDR2 SVGIG (reference sequence). CDR3 coding DNA: TGTGCCTGGAGATTGAAAAGGACAGGAGCCTCTGGAAACACCATATATTTT. It codes for CAWRLKRTGASGNTIYF.

CDR3 protein: CSVAGTSGKNEQFF. CDR3 coding DNA: TGCAGCGTCGCCGGGACTAGCGGGAAAAATGAGCAGTTCTTC. This chain links TRBV29-1 with TRBJ2-1; 13 bases map to TRBD2. CDR1 is SQVTM, CDR2 ANQGSEA, per germline. Losses at the gene ends were 6 bases for V and 7 bases for J; bases not matched to a gene: 6. The CDR3 extends over 14 amino acids.

The V gene is TRBV28, the J gene TRBJ1-2; 9 bases fit TRBD1. V gave up 3 bases and J gave up 2 bases; unmatched junction bases: 4. This CDR3 is 15 amino acids long. Germline-derived CDR1 and CDR2 are MDHEN and SYDVKM. For the CDR3, the DNA is TGTGCCAGCAGTTTGGGTACAGGGGGCAACTATGGCTACACCTTC. This translates into CASSLGTGGNYGYTF.

V usage is TRBV7-9 and J usage is TRBJ2-2; 7 positions agree with TRBD2. Unmatched junction bases numbered 9, after V lost 3 bases and J lost 5 bases. Germline loops: CDR1 SEHNR, CDR2 FQNEAQ (reference sequence). The length of the CDR3 is 16 residues. The CDR3 is CASSFPSGRYTGELFF. The CDR3 nucleotides are TGTGCCAGCAGCTTCCCCTCCGGGAGGTATACCGGGGAGCTGTTTTTT.

The chain combines TRBV29-1 with TRBJ2-1, with 9 nucleotides matching TRBD1. The CDR3 has 14 amino acids. Germline V CDR1 and CDR2: SQVTM, ANQGSEA. Losses at the gene ends were 4 bases for V and 6 bases for J; bases not matched to a gene: 7. CDR3 loop: CSVGDRARINEQFF. The CDR3 nucleotides are TGCAGCGTTGGGGACAGGGCACGAATCAATGAGCAGTTCTTC.

The CDR3 region is CASSLQGAGETQYF. In DNA form, the CDR3 reads TGTGCCAGTAGTCTACAGGGGGCGGGGGAGACCCAGTACTTC. The V and J genes are TRBV19 and TRBJ2-5; TRBD1 aligns across 9 bases. Germline V gene data show CDR1 as LNHDA and CDR2 as SQIVND (reference sequence). This CDR3 is built from 14 residues. The V segment lost 5 bases and the J segment 5 bases; nucleotides outside the gene matches: 6.

The chain links TRBV11-2 to TRBJ2-5; TRBD2 agrees at 10 bases. V trimming: 5 bases; J trimming: 2 bases; junction bases outside the gene matches: 2. Germline loops: CDR1 SGHAT, CDR2 FQNNGV. The CDR3 extends over 14 amino acids. The CDR3 region is CASSLAGVQETQYF. The CDR3 DNA follows: TGTGCCAGCAGCCTAGCGGGAGTTCAAGAGACCCAGTACTTC.